The source of this T cell receptor beta chain is a study of blood T cell repertoires in COVID-19. The protocol was immunoSEQ multiplex PCR, while the TCRdb copy is restricted to in-frame clones and leaves out a portion. The sample shows 84,000 or so clones, approximately 80% of them seen only once. This CDR3 spans 12 amino acids. Germline CDR1 ENHRY, CDR2 SYGVKD. V was cut by 4 bases and J by 6 bases, with 7 bases left in between. The sequenced sample consisted of peripheral blood. V gene TRBV10-3 combines with J gene TRBJ1-5, with a weak D call TRBD1 (5 bases). The clonotype was recovered from a middle-aged woman with active or convalescent COVID-19. CDR3 protein: CAISAQGQPQHF. Here the CDR3 DNA reads TGTGCCATCAGTGCCCAGGGTCAGCCCCAGCATTTT.